The 15 T cell receptor beta chains listed next were all sequenced from one sample in a study of T cells in Graves' hyperthyroidism and ophthalmopathy (dated by TCRdb to between 2019 and 2020). Libraries were prepared through multiplex PCR. Instrument on record: Illumina HiSeq 2000. The TCR beta CDR3 regions were amplified from the RNA transcripts. For the first round of RT-PCR on the TCR CDR3, the HTBI primer set was used together with the Qiagen OneStep RT-PCR kit. TCRdb reran the public reads through fastp at Q25 and MiXCR, keeping productive beta chains. Rows with one shared CDR3 protein collapse into an entry with the most common genes and DNA. Recorded for this sample are around 690,000 distinct CDR3 sequences; roughly 17% of them occurred a single time. The ten largest clones add up to 15% to 19% of the sample. Sample: blood. These receptors were taken from a man aged 50-60 years with Graves' hyperthyroidism.

This clonotype was counted only a few times. J is TRBJ2-1 and V is TRBV29-1; 9 bases agree with TRBD2. V shed 0 bases, J shed 8 bases, and the junction held 11 bases outside the gene matches. Germline values: CDR1 SQVTM, CDR2 ANQGSEA. The CDR3 length is 16 residues. CDR3 sequence: CSVEERLAGVVDEQFF. The DNA of the CDR3 is TGCAGCGTTGAAGAACGGTTAGCGGGAGTGGTAGATGAGCAGTTCTTC.

This clonotype was found many times. The V and J genes are TRBV5-1 and TRBJ2-7; 9 positions match TRBD1. Trimming at V came to 9 bases and at J to 0 bases, leaving 10 bases not matched to a gene. Germline V CDR1 and CDR2: SGHRS, YFSETQ. The CDR3 covers 15 residues. The CDR3, as DNA: TGCGCCACCTCCTTCAGACAGGGGGTCTCCTACGAGCAGTACTTC. It translates to CATSFRQGVSYEQYF.

This chain uses TRBV2 with TRBJ2-1, with TRBD1 identical over 7 bases. The CDR3 extends over 12 amino acids. CDR1 and CDR2 (germline): SNHLY, FYNNEI. J gave up 5 bases and V 8 bases, and 3 bases lay outside the gene matches. CDR3 DNA sequence: TGTGCCAGCGGGACAGTTAACAATGAGCAGTTCTTC. Translated, it gives CASGTVNNEQFF.

This clonotype was found many times. The chain is built from TRBV28 and TRBJ2-2; the match to TRBD2 covers 7 bases. V dropped 2 bases and J dropped 3; count of bases not matched to a gene: 0. Germline-derived CDR1 and CDR2 are MDHEN and SYDVKM. This CDR3 is built from 14 residues. CDR3 bases: TGTGCCAGCAGTTTACTAGCGGACACCGGGGAGCTGTTTTTT. It is translated as CASSLLADTGELFF.

This clonotype was recorded many times. The genes are TRBV28 and TRBJ1-2; D possibly corresponds to TRBD1 (5 bases). Germline V gives CDR1 MDHEN, CDR2 SYDVKM. The ends were cut back, 5 bases at V and 8 bases at J, with 15 bases in the middle. The CDR3 is 13 amino acids. CDR3 residues: CASSDREWGGYTF. The CDR3 region has the DNA TGTGCCAGCAGTGACAGAGAATGGGGGGGCTACACCTTC.

The chain has TRBV28 and TRBJ1-1; D is uncertain. CDR1 is MDHEN and CDR2 is SYDVKM in the germline V gene. This CDR3 comprises 13 residues. Trimming shortened V by 4 bases and J by 6 bases, and 12 bases separated the two germline ends. CDR3 residues: CASSSLNRPEAFF. CDR3 DNA: TGTGCCAGCAGTTCCCTAAACCGCCCTGAAGCTTTCTTT.

This clonotype was detected ten times or more. The genes are TRBV6-5 and TRBJ1-1, with 8 bases aligning to TRBD1. From germline, CDR1 is MNHEY and CDR2 SVGAGI. V trimming: 0 bases; J trimming: 0 bases; junction bases outside the gene matches: 3. This CDR3 comprises 16 residues. As DNA, the CDR3 is TGTGCCAGCAGTTACTCGACAGGGGCCATGAACACTGAAGCTTTCTTT. Amino acids: CASSYSTGAMNTEAFF.

This clonotype was recorded many times. The genes are TRBV2 and TRBJ2-1, with TRBD2 matching over 12 bases. The V gene's germline CDR1 is SNHLY and CDR2 FYNNEI. CDR3 size: 15 residues. After removal of 6 bases from V and 7 bases from J, the junction contained 7 bases not matched to a gene. CDR3 loop: CASRETSGSSNEQFF. The CDR3 DNA sequence: TGTGCCAGCAGGGAGACTAGCGGGAGTTCTAATGAGCAGTTCTTC.

This clonotype was observed at least ten times. J is TRBJ1-5 and V is TRBV24-1; D is possibly TRBD1 (6 bases). The germline V gene has CDR1 KGHDR and CDR2 SFDVKD. This CDR3 region has 14 residues. V lost 4 bases, J lost 2 bases, and 8 bases lay in between. This CDR3 reads CATSEGGRNQPQHF. The DNA of the CDR3 is TGTGCCACCAGTGAAGGGGGGCGCAATCAGCCCCAGCATTTT.

There are many counts of this clonotype. The chain joins TRBV6-1 to TRBJ1-6; D may be TRBD1 (6 bases). This CDR3 is 14 amino acids long. Germline values: CDR1 MNHNS, CDR2 SASEGT. V lost 2 bases and J 7 bases, leaving 9 bases between the germline ends. CDR3 sequence reads: CASSERGGNSPLHF. The CDR3 nucleotides read TGTGCCAGCAGTGAAAGGGGGGGGAATTCACCCCTCCACTTT.

The CDR3: CASTGFQEQYF. CDR3 nucleotide sequence: TGTGCCAGCACAGGGTTTCAGGAGCAGTACTTC. The genes are TRBV28 and TRBJ2-7; D is perhaps TRBD1 (5 bases). The CDR3 spans 11 residues. V was shortened by 7 bases and J by 7 bases, with 11 bases between the two germline ends. Germline V lookup: CDR1 MDHEN, CDR2 SYDVKM.

This clonotype was picked up many times. V and J are TRBV27 and TRBJ2-7; D unresolved. The CDR3 is 14 amino acids. The V gene lost 4 bases and the J gene lost 2 bases, with 12 bases spanning the gap. CDR1 MNHEY and CDR2 SMNVEV come from the germline V gene (reference sequence). The CDR3 loop is CASSWVGSPYEQYF. The CDR3, as DNA: TGTGCCAGCAGTTGGGTCGGTAGTCCCTACGAGCAGTACTTC.

The CDR3 DNA sequence: TGTGCCAGTAGTAAACCCGTGGGGGGCACTGAAGCTTTCTTT. Protein sequence: CASSKPVGGTEAFF. This chain joins TRBV19 and TRBJ1-1; D is possibly TRBD1 (5 bases). The CDR3 contains 14 residues. V was trimmed by 4 bases and J by 4 bases, leaving 13 bases between them. Germline values: CDR1 LNHDA, CDR2 SQIVND (reference sequence). The full variable domain, its missing parts supplied by reference TRBV19 and TRBJ1-1, is DGGITQSPKYLFRKEGQNVTLSCEQNLNHDAMYWYRQDPGQGLRLIYYSQIVNDFQKGDIAEGYSVSREKKESFPLTVTSAQKNPTAFYLCASSKPVGGTEAFFGQGTRLTVV.

This clonotype was detected only a few times. This sequence joins TRBV19 and TRBJ1-2; no definite D call. Per germline, CDR1 LNHDA and CDR2 SQIVND (reference sequence). V was pared by 1 base and J by 2 bases, with 11 bases between. The CDR3 is made up of 15 amino acids. The CDR3: CASSIGGQTNYGYTF. The CDR3 DNA follows: TGTGCCAGTAGTATAGGAGGTCAGACCAACTATGGCTACACCTTC. The variable domain in full, completed from reference TRBV19 and TRBJ1-2, reads DGGITQSPKYLFRKEGQNVTLSCEQNLNHDAMYWYRQDPGQGLRLIYYSQIVNDFQKGDIAEGYSVSREKKESFPLTVTSAQKNPTAFYLCASSIGGQTNYGYTFGSGTRLTVV.

V is TRBV5-1 and J is TRBJ2-1; tentative D call: TRBD1 (5 bases). The CDR3 totals 18 residues. Trimming took off 4 bases at V and 6 bases at J, with 26 bases between the two ends. CDR1 and CDR2 (germline): SGHRS, YFSETQ. DNA of the CDR3: TGCGCCAGCAGCGCACAGGTGTCCGACGCGAATCCTACCAATGAGCAGTTCTTC. This translates into CASSAQVSDANPTNEQFF.